This TCR beta chain was profiled in a study of blood T cell repertoires in COVID-19. Study context: Samples taken during acute and convalescent COVID-19 were collected in the United States, Italy and Spain. Sources were T cells, B-cell-depleted T cells, or PBMCs; the material itself was cDNA or gDNA.

The germline gives CDR1 LGHDT, CDR2 YNNKEL (reference sequence). V dropped 0 bases and J dropped 8 bases, with 16 bases sitting between them. The CDR3 runs to 15 residues. The Seattle patients joined while their infection was active and were tracked longitudinally afterward. Per the original data handling: Researchers report that nucleated cell counts were estimated from reference gene primer amplification. Clones were read by immunoSEQ multiplex PCR, and TCRdb kept only the in-frame ones, dropping some. V and J calls and clone size come straight from that table; D and trimming were deduced from the DNA. The sample contains more than 150,000 clones, around nine tenths of which appear only once.

Sequenced: peripheral blood. The source is a man in his fifties or sixties with COVID-19, enrolled during active disease. This chain joins TRBV3-1 (or the pseudogene TRBV3-2) and TRBJ1-2; TRBD1 might be the D (5 bases). The CDR3 protein is CASSQDQGTMVGYTF. The DNA of the CDR3 is TGTGCCAGCAGCCAAGACCAGGGTACTATGGTGGGCTACACCTTC.